Sequencing of this T cell receptor beta chain was carried out in a study of blood T cell repertoires in COVID-19. Study context: PBMCs, B-cell-depleted T cells, or T cells were the source of the cDNA or gDNA that made up the material.

The CDR3 runs 16 residues. J gave up 4 bases and V 2 bases, and 7 bases lay outside the gene matches. The germline V gene has CDR1 SEHNR and CDR2 FQNEAQ (reference sequence). As handled by the study authors: Amplification of reference gene primers provided the estimated nucleated cell counts. Assay: immunoSEQ multiplex PCR; the TCRdb copy retains only in-frame clones and omits some. V and J calls and clone size come straight from that table; D and trimming were deduced from the DNA. Of about 350,000 clones in the sample, more than 75% were seen once. The TCR originated in a woman younger than 30 who had recovered from COVID-19. The rearrangement links TRBV7-9 to TRBJ1-2; 10 bases are shared with TRBD1. Material: peripheral blood. The CDR3 sequence: CASSLPRQGAGYGYTF. CDR3 nucleotide sequence: TGTGCCAGCAGCTTACCCCGACAGGGGGCGGGCTATGGCTACACCTTC.